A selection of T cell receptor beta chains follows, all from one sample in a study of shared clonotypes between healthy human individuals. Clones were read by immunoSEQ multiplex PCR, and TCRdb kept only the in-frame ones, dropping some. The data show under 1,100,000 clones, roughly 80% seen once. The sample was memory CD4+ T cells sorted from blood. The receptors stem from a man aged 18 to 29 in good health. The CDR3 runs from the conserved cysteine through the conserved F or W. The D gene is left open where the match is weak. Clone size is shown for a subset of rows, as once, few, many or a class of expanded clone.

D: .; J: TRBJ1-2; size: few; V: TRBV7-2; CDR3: CASSPARGAVYGYTF; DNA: TGTGCCAGCAGCCCTGCACGGGGGGCGGTTTATGGCTACACCTTC
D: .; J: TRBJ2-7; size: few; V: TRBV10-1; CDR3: CASKSRTGRSYEQYF; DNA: TGCGCCAGCAAAAGTCGTACAGGGAGGAGTTACGAGCAGTACTTC
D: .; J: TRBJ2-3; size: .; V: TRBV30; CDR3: CAWSVQSGGYF; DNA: TGTGCCTGGAGTGTACAATCAGGAGGGTATTTT
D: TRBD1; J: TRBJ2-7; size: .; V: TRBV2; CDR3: CASSRDRVNYEQYF; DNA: TGTGCCAGCAGTAGGGACAGGGTCAACTACGAGCAGTACTTC
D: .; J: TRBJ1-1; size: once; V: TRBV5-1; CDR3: CASREIVGTEAFF; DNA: TGCGCCAGCAGGGAAATCGTAGGCACTGAAGCTTTCTTT
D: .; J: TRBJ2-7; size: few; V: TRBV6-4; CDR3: CASSDSISVASSYEQYF; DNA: TGTGCCAGCAGTGACTCGATATCGGTAGCCTCCTCCTACGAGCAGTACTTC
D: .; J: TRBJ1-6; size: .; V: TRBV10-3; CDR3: CAISPVGADNSPLHF; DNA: TGTGCCATCAGTCCCGTAGGTGCGGATAATTCACCCCTCCACTTT
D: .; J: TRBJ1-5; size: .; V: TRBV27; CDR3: CASSLINQPQHF; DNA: TGTGCCAGCAGTTTAATCAATCAGCCCCAGCATTTT
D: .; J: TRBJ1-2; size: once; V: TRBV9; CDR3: CASSAEGYGYTF; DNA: TGTGCCAGCAGCGCCGAGGGCTATGGCTACACCTTC
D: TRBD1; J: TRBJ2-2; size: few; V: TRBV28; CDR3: CASNSRTGAIGELFF; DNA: TGTGCCAGCAACTCCCGGACAGGGGCAATCGGGGAGCTGTTTTTT
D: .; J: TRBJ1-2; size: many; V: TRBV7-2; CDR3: CASSLEWNRRTF; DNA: TGTGCCAGCAGCTTAGAATGGAACAGGCGCACCTTC
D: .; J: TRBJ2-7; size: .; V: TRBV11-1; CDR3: CASSFQPSYEQYF; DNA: TGTGCCAGCAGCTTCCAGCCCTCCTACGAGCAGTACTTC
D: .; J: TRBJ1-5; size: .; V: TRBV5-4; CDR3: CASSLGVDQPQHF; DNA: TGTGCCAGCAGCTTGGGGGTAGATCAGCCCCAGCATTTT
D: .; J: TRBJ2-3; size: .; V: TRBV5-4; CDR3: CASSKQGQGMDTQYF; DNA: TGTGCCAGCAGCAAACAGGGCCAGGGCATGGATACGCAGTATTTT
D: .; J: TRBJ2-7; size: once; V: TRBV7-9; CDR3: CASSLESGFNYEQYF; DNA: TGTGCCAGCAGCTTAGAATCGGGGTTTAACTACGAGCAGTACTTC
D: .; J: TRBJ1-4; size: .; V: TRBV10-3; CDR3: CAISEHSSPFNEKLFF; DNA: TGTGCCATCAGTGAGCACAGCAGTCCGTTTAATGAAAAACTGTTTTTT
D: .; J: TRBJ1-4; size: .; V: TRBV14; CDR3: CASSQERGGLGKLFF; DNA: TGTGCCAGCAGCCAAGAAAGGGGGGGGCTTGGAAAACTGTTTTTT
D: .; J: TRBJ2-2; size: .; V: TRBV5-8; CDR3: CASSFLGSGTGELFF; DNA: TGTGCCAGCAGCTTTCTCGGGAGCGGGACCGGGGAGCTGTTTTTT
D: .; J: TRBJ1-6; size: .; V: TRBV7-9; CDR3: CASSDRENGNSPLHF; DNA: TGTGCCAGCAGTGATAGGGAGAACGGTAATTCACCCCTCCACTTT
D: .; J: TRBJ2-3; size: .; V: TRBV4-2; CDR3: CASSWQGSSTDTQYF; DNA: TGTGCCAGCAGTTGGCAGGGAAGTAGCACAGATACGCAGTATTTT
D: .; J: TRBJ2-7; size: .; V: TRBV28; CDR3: CASSLQFEQYF; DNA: TGTGCCAGCAGTTTGCAGTTCGAGCAGTACTTC
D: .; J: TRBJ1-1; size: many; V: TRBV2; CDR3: CASTRTAVNTEAFF; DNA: TGTGCCAGCACCCGGACGGCTGTGAACACTGAAGCTTTCTTT
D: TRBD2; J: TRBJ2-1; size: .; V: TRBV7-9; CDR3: CASSPRGGGNEQFF; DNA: TGTGCCAGCAGCCCCCGGGGGGGTGGGAATGAGCAGTTCTTC
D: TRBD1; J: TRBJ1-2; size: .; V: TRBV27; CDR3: CASRAPGTGTTKGYTF; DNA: TGTGCCAGCAGGGCTCCCGGGACAGGGACCACTAAGGGCTACACCTTC
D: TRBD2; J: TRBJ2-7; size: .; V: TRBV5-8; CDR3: CASGSGRTSKREQYF; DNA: TGTGCCAGCGGGTCTGGACGGACTAGCAAACGCGAGCAGTACTTC
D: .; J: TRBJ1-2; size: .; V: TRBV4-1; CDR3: CASSQDALNYGYTF; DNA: TGCGCCAGCAGCCAAGATGCCCTTAACTATGGCTACACCTTC
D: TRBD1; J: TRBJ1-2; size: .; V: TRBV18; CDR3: CASSERGQGGGYTF; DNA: TGTGCCAGCTCAGAGAGGGGACAGGGAGGTGGCTACACCTTC
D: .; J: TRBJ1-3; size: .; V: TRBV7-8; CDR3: CASSRMSVGNTIYF; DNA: TGTGCCAGCAGCCGTATGTCAGTCGGAAACACCATATATTTT
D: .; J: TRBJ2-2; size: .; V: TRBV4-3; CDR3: CASSQEAGHTNTGELFF; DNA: TGCGCCAGCAGCCAAGAGGCGGGACATACGAACACCGGGGAGCTGTTTTTT
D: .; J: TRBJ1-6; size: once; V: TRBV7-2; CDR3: CASSLLQGFSPLHF; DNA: TGTGCCAGCAGCCTCCTACAGGGTTTCTCACCCCTCCACTTT
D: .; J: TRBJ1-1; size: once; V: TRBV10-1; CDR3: CASSDKSRGENEAFF; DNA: TGCGCCAGCAGTGACAAGTCGAGGGGTGAGAATGAAGCTTTCTTT
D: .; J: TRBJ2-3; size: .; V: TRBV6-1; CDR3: CASRETTDTQYF; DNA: TGTGCCAGCAGGGAAACTACAGATACGCAGTATTTT
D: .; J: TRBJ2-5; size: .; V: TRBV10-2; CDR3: CASSDLGGGRSGETQYF; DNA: TGCGCCAGCAGTGATCTAGGCGGGGGCCGATCAGGGGAGACCCAGTACTTC
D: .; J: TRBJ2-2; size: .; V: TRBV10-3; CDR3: CAIRSTLQGTGELFF; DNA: TGTGCCATCAGGAGCACCCTCCAGGGCACCGGGGAGCTGTTTTTT
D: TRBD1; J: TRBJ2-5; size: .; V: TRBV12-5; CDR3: CASGLVQRQGQYF; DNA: TGTGCTAGTGGTTTGGTACAGAGACAGGGCCAGTACTTC
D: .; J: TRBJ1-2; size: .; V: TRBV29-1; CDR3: CSDEGGNYGYTF; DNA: TGCAGCGACGAAGGGGGGAACTATGGCTACACCTTC
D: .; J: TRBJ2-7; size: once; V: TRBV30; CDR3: CAWSVRPGSYEQYF; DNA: TGTGCCTGGAGTGTACGTCCGGGTTCCTACGAGCAGTACTTC
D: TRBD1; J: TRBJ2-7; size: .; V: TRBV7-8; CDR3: CASSLAGTGEQYF; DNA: TGTGCCAGCAGCTTAGCCGGGACAGGGGAGCAGTACTTC
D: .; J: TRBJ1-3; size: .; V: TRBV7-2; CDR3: CASSLSFGTGNTIYF; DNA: TGTGCCAGCAGCTTAAGTTTTGGGACTGGAAACACCATATATTTT
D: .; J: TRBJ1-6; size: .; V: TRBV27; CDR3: CASRPTGRYSPLHF; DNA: TGTGCCAGCAGACCGACAGGCCGATATTCACCCCTCCACTTT
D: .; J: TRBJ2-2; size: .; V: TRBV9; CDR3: CASSVSGNTGELFF; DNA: TGTGCCAGCAGCGTATCCGGGAACACCGGGGAGCTGTTTTTT
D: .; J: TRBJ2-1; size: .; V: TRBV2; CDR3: CASSELKAAEQFF; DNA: TGTGCCAGCAGTGAACTTAAGGCAGCCGAGCAGTTCTTC
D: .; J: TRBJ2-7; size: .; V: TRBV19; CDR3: CASSIEVNLGGTGQYF; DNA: TGTGCCAGTAGTATAGAAGTCAATTTGGGAGGTACGGGGCAGTACTTC
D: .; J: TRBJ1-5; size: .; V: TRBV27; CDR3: CASSLQGWQPQHF; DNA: TGTGCCAGCAGTTTACAGGGGTGGCAGCCCCAGCATTTT
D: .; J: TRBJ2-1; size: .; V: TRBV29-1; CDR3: CSVGGNNEQFF; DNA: TGCAGCGTTGGAGGGAACAATGAGCAGTTCTTC
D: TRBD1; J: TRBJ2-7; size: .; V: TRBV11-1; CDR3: CASSRTGQGTYEQYF; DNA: TGTGCCAGCAGTCGAACGGGACAGGGGACCTACGAGCAGTACTTC
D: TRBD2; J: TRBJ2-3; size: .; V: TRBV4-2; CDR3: CASSQEGTSATLTDTQYF; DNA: TGTGCCAGCAGCCAAGAAGGGACTAGCGCAACCCTCACAGATACGCAGTATTTT
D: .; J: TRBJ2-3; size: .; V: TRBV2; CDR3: CASRDGRGADTQYF; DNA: TGTGCCAGCAGGGATGGAAGGGGGGCCGATACGCAGTATTTT
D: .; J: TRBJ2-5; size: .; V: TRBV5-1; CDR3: CASSLANPEETQYF; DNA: TGCGCCAGCAGCTTGGCCAATCCAGAAGAGACCCAGTACTTC
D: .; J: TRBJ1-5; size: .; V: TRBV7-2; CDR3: CASSLSRNNQPQHF; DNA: TGTGCCAGCAGCTTAAGCAGAAACAATCAGCCCCAGCATTTT
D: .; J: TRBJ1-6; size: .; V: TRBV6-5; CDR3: CASSYWGDGPPLHF; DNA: TGTGCCAGCAGTTACTGGGGCGACGGTCCACCCCTCCACTTT
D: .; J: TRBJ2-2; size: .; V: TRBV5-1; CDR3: CASGARLDTGELFF; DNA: TGCGCCAGCGGAGCCCGGTTGGACACCGGGGAGCTGTTTTTT
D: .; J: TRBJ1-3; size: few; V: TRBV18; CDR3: CASSPDGGSGNTIYF; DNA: TGTGCCAGCTCACCCGACGGGGGATCTGGAAACACCATATATTTT
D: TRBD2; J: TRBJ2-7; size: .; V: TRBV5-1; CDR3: CASSPRVAGGSSYEQYF; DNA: TGCGCCAGCAGCCCCCGGGTTGCGGGAGGGAGCTCCTACGAGCAGTACTTC
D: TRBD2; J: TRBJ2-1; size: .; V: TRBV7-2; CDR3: CASILMGGAYNEQFF; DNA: TGTGCCAGCATTCTCATGGGGGGGGCCTACAATGAGCAGTTCTTC
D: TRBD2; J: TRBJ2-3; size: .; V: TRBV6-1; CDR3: CASSDLRGTSTDTQYF; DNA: TGTGCCAGCAGTGACCTGCGGGGGACTAGCACAGATACGCAGTATTTT
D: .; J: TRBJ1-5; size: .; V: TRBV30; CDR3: CACNALVGQPQHF; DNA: TGTGCCTGTAACGCCCTCGTCGGACAGCCCCAGCATTTT